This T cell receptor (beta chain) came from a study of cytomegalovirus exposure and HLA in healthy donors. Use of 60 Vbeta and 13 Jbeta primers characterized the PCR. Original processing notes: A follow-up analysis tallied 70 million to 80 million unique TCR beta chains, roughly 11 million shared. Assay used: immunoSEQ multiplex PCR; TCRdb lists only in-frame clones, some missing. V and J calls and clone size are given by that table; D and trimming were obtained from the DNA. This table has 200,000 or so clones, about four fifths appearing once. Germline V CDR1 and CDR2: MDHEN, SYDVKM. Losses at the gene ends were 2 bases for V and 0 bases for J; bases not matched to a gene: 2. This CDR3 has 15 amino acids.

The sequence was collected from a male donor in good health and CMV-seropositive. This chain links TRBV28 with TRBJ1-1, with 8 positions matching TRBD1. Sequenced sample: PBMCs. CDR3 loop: CASSLNRGMNTEAFF. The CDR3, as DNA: TGTGCCAGCAGTTTAAACAGGGGGATGAACACTGAAGCTTTCTTT.